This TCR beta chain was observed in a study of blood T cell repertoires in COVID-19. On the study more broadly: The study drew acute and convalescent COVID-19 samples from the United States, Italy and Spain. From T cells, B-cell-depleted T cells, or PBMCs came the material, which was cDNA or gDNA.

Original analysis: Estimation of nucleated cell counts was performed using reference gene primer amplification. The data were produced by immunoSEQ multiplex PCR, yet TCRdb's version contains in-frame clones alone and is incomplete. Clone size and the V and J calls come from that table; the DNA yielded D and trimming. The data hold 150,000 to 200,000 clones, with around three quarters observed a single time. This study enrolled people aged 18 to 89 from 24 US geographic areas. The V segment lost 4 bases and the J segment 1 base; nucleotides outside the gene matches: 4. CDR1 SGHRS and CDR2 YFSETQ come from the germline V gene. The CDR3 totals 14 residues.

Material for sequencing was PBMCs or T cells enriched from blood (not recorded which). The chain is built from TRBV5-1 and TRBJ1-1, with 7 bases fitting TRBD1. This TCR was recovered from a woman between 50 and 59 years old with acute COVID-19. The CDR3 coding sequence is TGCGCCAGCAGCCCGGGACAGCAGAACACTGAAGCTTTCTTT. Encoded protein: CASSPGQQNTEAFF.